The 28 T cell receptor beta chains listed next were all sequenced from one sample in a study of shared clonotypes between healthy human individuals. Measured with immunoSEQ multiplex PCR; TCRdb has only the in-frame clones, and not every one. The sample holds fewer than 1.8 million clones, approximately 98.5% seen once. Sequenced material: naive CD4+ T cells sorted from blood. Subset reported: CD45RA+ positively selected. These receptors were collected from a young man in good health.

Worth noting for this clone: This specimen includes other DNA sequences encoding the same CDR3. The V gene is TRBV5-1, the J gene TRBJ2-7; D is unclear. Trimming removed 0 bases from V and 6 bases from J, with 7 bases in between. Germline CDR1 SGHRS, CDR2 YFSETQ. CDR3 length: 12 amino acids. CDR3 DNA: TGCGCCAGCAGCTTGGCAGGTGCCGAGCAGTACTTC. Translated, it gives CASSLAGAEQYF.

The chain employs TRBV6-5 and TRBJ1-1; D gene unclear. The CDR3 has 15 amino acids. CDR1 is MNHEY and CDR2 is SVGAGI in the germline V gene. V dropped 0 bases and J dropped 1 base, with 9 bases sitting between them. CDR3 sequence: CASSYSTHRNTEAFF. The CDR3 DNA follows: TGTGCCAGCAGTTACTCGACGCATAGGAACACTGAAGCTTTCTTT.

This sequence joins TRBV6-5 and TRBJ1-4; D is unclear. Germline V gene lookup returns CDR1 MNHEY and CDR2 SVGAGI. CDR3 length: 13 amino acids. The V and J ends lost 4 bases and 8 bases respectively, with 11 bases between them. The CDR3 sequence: CASSSSRWEKLFF. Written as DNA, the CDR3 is TGTGCCAGCAGTTCGTCTAGGTGGGAAAAACTGTTTTTT.

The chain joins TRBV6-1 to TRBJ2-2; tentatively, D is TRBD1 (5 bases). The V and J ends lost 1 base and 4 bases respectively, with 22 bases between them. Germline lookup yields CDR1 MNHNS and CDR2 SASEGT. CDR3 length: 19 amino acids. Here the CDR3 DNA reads TGTGCCAGCAGTGAAGGAACGGCGGTGGGGCCTTCAATCACCGGGGAGCTGTTTTTT. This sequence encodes CASSEGTAVGPSITGELFF.

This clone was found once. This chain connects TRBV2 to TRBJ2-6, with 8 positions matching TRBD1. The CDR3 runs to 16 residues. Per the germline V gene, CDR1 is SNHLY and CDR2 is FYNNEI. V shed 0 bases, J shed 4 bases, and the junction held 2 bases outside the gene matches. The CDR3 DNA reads TGTGCCAGCAGTGAAGCCCGACAGGGGGGGGCCAACGTCCTGACTTTC. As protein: CASSEARQGGANVLTF.

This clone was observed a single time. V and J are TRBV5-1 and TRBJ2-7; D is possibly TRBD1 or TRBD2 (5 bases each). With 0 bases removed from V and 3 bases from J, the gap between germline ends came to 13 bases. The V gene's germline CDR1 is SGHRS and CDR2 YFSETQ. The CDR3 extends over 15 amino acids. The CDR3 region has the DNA TGCGCCAGCAGCTTGGATGAGGGGATAGGCTACGAGCAGTACTTC. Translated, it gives CASSLDEGIGYEQYF.

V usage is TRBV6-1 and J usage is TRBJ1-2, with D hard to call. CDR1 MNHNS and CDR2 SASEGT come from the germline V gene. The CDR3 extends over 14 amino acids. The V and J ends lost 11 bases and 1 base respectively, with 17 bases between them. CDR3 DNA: TGTGCCTCCAAAGCCCCGGGTCGTAACTATGGCTACACCTTC. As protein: CASKAPGRNYGYTF.

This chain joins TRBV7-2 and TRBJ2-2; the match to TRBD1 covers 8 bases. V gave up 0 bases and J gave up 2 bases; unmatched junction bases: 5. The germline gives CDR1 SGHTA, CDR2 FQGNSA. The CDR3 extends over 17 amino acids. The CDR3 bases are TGTGCCAGCAGCTTAGCGGTGACAGGGGCTAACACCGGGGAGCTGTTTTTT. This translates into CASSLAVTGANTGELFF.

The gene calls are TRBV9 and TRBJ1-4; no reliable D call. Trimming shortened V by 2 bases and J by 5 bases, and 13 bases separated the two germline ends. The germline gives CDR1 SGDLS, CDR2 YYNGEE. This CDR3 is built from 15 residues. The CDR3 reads CASSVSGTENEKLFF. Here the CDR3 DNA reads TGTGCCAGCAGCGTTTCCGGAACAGAAAATGAAAAACTGTTTTTT.

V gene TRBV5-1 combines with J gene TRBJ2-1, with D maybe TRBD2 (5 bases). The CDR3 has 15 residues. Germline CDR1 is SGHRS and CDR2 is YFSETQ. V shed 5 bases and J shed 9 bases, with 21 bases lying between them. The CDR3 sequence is CASSFGDEGRSEQFF. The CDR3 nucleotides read TGCGCCAGCAGTTTCGGGGATGAGGGCCGGAGTGAGCAGTTCTTC. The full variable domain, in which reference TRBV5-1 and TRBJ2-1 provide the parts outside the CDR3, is KAGVTQTPRYLIKTRGQQVTLSCSPISGHRSVSWYQQTPGQGLQFLFEYFSETQRNKGNFPGRFSGRQFSNSRSEMNVSTLELGDSALYLCASSFGDEGRSEQFFGPGTRLTVL.

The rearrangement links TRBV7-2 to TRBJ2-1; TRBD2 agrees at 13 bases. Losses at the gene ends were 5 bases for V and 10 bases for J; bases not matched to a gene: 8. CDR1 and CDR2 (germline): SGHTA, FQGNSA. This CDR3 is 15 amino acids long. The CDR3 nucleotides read TGTGCCAGCAGCCTACGGACTAGCGGGAGTGGAGAGCAGTTCTTC. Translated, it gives CASSLRTSGSGEQFF. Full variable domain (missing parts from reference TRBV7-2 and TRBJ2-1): GAGVSQSPSNKVTEKGKDVELRCDPISGHTALYWYRQSLGQGLEFLIYFQGNSAPDKSGLPSDRFSAERTGGSVSTLTIQRTQQEDSAVYLCASSLRTSGSGEQFFGPGTRLTVL.

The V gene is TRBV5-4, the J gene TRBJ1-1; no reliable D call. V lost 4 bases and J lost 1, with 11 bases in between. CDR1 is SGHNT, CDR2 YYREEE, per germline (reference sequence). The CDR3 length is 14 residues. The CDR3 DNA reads TGTGCCAGCAGCGCTATAACACCGAACACTGAAGCTTTCTTT. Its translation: CASSAITPNTEAFF.

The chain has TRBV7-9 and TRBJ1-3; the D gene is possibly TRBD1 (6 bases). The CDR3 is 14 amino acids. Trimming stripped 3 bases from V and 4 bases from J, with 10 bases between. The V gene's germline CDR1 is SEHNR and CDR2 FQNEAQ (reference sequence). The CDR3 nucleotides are TGTGCCAGCAGCTTTTCCCAGGGGGGAAACACCATATATTTT. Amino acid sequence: CASSFSQGGNTIYF.

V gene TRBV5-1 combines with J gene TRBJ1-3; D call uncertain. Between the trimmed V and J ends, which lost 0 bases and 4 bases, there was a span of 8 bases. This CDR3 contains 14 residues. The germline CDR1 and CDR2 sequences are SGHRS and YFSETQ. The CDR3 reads CASSLEGRGNTIYF. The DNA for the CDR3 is TGCGCCAGCAGCTTGGAGGGCAGGGGAAACACCATATATTTT.

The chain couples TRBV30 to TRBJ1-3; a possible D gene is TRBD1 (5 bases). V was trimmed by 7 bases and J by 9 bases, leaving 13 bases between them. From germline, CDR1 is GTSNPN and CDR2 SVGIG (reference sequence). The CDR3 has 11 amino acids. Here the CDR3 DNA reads TGTGCCTCCCTGGGGGGGGGCACCATATATTTT. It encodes CASLGGGTIYF. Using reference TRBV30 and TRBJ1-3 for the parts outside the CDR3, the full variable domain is SQTIHQWPATLVQPVGSPLSLECTVEGTSNPNLYWYRQAAGRGLQLLFYSVGIGQISSEVPQNLSASRPQDRQFILSSKKLLLSDSGFYLCASLGGGTIYFGEGSWLTVV.

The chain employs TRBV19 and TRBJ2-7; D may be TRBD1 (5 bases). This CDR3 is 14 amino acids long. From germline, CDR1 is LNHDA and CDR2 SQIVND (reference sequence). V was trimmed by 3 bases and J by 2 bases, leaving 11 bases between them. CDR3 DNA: TGTGCCAGTAGTATCTCGTCAGGGACCTACGAGCAGTACTTC. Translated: CASSISSGTYEQYF.

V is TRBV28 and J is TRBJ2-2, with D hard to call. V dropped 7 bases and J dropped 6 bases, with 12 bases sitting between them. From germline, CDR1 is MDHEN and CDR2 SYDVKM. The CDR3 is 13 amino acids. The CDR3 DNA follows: TGTGCCAGCATTAAGGATAGTCCCGGGGAGCTGTTTTTT. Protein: CASIKDSPGELFF.

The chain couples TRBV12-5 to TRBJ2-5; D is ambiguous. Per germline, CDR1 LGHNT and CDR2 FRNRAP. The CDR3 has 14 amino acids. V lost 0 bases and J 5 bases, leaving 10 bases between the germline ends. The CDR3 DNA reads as TGTGCTAGTGGTTTGGTAGAGGAATGGGAGACCCAGTACTTC. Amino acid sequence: CASGLVEEWETQYF.

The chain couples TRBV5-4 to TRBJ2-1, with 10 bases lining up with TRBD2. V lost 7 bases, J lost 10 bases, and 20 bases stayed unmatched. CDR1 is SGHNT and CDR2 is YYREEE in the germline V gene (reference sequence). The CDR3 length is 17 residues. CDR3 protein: CASSDRVNSGRAREQFF. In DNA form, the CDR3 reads TGTGCCAGCTCTGACAGGGTTAACAGCGGGAGGGCCCGGGAGCAGTTCTTC.

The DNA for the CDR3 is TGTGCCAGCAGCTTAGCCGAACCCTACCCGCCGTTCTTC. Its translation is CASSLAEPYPPFF. The chain links TRBV7-9 to TRBJ2-1; D is ambiguous. The CDR3 contains 13 residues. Trimming cost V 0 bases and J 15 bases, with 15 bases left between them. Germline values: CDR1 SEHNR, CDR2 FQNEAQ (reference sequence).

CDR3 protein: CASSPRQGVNEKLFF. CDR3 in DNA: TGTGCCAGCTCACCACGACAGGGGGTTAATGAAAAACTGTTTTTT. The chain is built from TRBV18 and TRBJ1-4; 9 bases map to TRBD1. After removal of 1 base from V and 4 bases from J, the junction contained 1 base not matched to a gene. Germline CDR1 is KGHSH and CDR2 is LQKENI. The CDR3 spans 15 residues.

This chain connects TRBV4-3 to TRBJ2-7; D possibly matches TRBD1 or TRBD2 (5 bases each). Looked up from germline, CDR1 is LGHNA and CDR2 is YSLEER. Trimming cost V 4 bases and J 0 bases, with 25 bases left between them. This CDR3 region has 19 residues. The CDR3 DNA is TGCGCCAGCAGCCGGAAGACGAGGGACCAACTATACAGCTCCTACGAGCAGTACTTC. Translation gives CASSRKTRDQLYSSYEQYF.

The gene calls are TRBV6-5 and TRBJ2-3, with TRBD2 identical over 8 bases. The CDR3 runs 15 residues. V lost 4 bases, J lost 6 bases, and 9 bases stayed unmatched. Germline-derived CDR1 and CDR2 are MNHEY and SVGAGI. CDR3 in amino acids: CASSSGGRPQDTQYF. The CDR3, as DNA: TGTGCCAGCAGTTCGGGGGGGCGCCCGCAGGATACGCAGTATTTT.

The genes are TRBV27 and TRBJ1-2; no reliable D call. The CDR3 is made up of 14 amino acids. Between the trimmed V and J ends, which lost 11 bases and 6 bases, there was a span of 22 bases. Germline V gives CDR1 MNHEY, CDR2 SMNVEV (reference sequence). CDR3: CASKRAPLTHGYTF. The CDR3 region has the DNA TGTGCCTCCAAGCGTGCTCCCCTTACACATGGCTACACCTTC.

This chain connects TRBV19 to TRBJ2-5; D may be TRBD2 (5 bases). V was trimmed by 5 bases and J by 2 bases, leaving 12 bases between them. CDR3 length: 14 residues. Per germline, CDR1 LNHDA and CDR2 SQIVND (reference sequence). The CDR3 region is CASSVFSAQETQYF. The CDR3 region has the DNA TGTGCCAGTAGTGTGTTTAGCGCACAAGAGACCCAGTACTTC.

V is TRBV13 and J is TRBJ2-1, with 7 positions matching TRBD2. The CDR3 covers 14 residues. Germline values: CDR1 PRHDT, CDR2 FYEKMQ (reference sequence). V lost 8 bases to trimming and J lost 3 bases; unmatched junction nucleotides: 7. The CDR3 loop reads CASGSGKGYNEQFF. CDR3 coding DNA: TGTGCCAGCGGCAGCGGGAAGGGCTACAATGAGCAGTTCTTC.

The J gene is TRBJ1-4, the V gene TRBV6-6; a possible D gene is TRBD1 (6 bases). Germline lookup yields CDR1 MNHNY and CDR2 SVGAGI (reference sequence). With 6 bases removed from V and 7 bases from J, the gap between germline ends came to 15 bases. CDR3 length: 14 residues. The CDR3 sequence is CASSLQGGPEKLFF. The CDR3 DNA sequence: TGTGCCAGCAGCCTACAGGGCGGCCCTGAAAAACTGTTTTTT.

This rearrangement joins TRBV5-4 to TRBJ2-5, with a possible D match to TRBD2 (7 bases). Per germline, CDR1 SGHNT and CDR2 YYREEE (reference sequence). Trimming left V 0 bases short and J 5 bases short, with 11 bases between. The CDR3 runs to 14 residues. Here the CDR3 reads CASSLGGGAETQYF. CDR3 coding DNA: TGTGCCAGCAGCTTGGGTGGGGGGGCGGAGACCCAGTACTTC.